Listed here are 5 T cell receptor beta chains from one sample, sequenced in a study of response to subunit inactivated influenza vaccine (dated by TCRdb to the late 2010s). The library was prepared using RT-PCR. The instrument was an Illumina HiSeq 2500. Clones were called with MiXCR by TCRdb after fastp trimmed the public reads at Q25, and only in-frame beta chains were retained. Entries that share a CDR3 protein sequence are merged under the most common genes and DNA. Counted in this sample were 750,000 to 850,000 distinct CDR3 sequences; less than 20% of them appeared once. The leading ten clones occupy roughly 10% of the sample. Sequencing was performed on PBMCs from blood, taken less than 6 days after vaccination. The source of these receptors is a man aged 50-60 years who received an inactivated influenza vaccine. Donor details come from another sample of the same person, matched by shared clones.

The rearrangement joins TRBV18 to TRBJ1-2; unclear D gene. CDR1 KGHSH and CDR2 LQKENI come from the germline V gene. The CDR3 runs to 11 residues. V was pared by 5 bases and J by 6 bases, with 7 bases between. CDR3 loop: CASSGGNGYTF. The CDR3 DNA sequence: TGTGCCAGCTCAGGAGGGAATGGCTACACCTTC.

The chain combines TRBV12-3 or TRBV12-4 with TRBJ1-1; D not certain. The CDR3 is 12 residues long. V lost 5 bases and J lost 5, with 9 bases in between. The CDR3 spells CASSRPGTEAFF. The DNA of the CDR3 is TGTGCCAGCAGTAGACCAGGAACTGAAGCTTTCTTT.

This clonotype has only a few counts. The chain combines TRBV5-1 with TRBJ2-1, with 8 bases matching TRBD2. Germline CDR1 SGHRS, CDR2 YFSETQ. V was pared by 6 bases and J by 8 bases, with 13 bases of the junction left unmatched. This CDR3 region has 15 residues. In DNA form, the CDR3 reads TGCGCCAGCACCCGTGGAAGCGGGAGTAAAGATGAGCAGTTCTTC. It specifies CASTRGSGSKDEQFF. The variable domain in full, completed from reference TRBV5-1 and TRBJ2-1, reads KAGVTQTPRYLIKTRGQQVTLSCSPISGHRSVSWYQQTPGQGLQFLFEYFSETQRNKGNFPGRFSGRQFSNSRSEMNVSTLELGDSALYLCASTRGSGSKDEQFFGPGTRLTVL.

In this sample, this clonotype turned up a few times. The chain carries TRBV15 and TRBJ2-1, with D tentatively TRBD1 (5 bases). Deletions cut 2 bases from V and 5 bases from J, with 16 bases between. The CDR3 length is 16 residues. The germline V gene has CDR1 LNHNV and CDR2 YYDKDF (reference sequence). The CDR3 sequence: CATSRIDLTADNEQFF. The CDR3 coding sequence is TGTGCCACCAGCAGAATAGATTTGACAGCCGACAATGAGCAGTTCTTC.

The rearrangement links TRBV18 to TRBJ2-7; TRBD2 matches 11 bases. The V gene end was trimmed by 1 base and the J gene end by 7 bases; junction bases not matched to a gene: 3. The CDR3 consists of 14 residues. From germline, CDR1 is KGHSH and CDR2 LQKENI. The CDR3 nucleotides are TGTGCCAGCTCACCACTAGCGGGGGGGCTGGAGCAGTACTTC. Encoded protein: CASSPLAGGLEQYF.